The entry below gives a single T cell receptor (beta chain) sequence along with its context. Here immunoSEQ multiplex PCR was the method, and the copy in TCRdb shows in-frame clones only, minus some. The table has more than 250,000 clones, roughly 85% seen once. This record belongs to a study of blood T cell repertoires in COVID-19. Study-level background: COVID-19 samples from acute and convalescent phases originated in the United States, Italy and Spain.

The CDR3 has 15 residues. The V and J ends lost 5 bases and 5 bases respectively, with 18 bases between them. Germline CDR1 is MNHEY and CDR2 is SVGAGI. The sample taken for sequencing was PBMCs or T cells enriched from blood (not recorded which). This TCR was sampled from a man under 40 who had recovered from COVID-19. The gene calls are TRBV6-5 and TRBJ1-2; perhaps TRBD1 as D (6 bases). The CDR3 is CASSKDLGARYGYTF. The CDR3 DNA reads TGTGCCAGCAGTAAGGATCTGGGGGCTCGGTATGGCTACACCTTC.